This TCR beta chain was retrieved from a study of a mutant IDH1 vaccine in newly diagnosed glioma. Study in general: The treated group averaged approximately 42 years old and was around 62% male, about 40% female. Patients previously underwent radiotherapy, temozolomide, or both, and most underwent both. Study observations and caveats: Top peripheral T cell clonotype shifts appeared unrelated to pseudoprogression.

As for time point: baseline, week 1 (first vaccination visit). Regarding treatment: pre-vaccination baseline after standard-of-care therapy. Some clones are missing from TCRdb's copy, which holds only in-frame ones; the method was immunoSEQ multiplex PCR. The sample shows about 46,000 clones, roughly 90% of them seen only once. Of note for this clone: What it binds is not known.

This CDR3 has 15 residues. Germline V gene sequence: CDR1 SGHRS, CDR2 YFSETQ. V gave up 6 bases and J gave up 2 bases; unmatched junction bases: 8. The chain couples TRBV5-1 to TRBJ2-1; 7 bases line up with TRBD1. This TCR was recovered from a man in his forties with glioma. Source: PBMCs, taken from a glioma patient treated with radiotherapy, temozolomide or both. CDR3 nucleotides: TGCGCCAGCAACGACAGGGCTCAGACCTACAATGAGCAGTTCTTC. It encodes CASNDRAQTYNEQFF.